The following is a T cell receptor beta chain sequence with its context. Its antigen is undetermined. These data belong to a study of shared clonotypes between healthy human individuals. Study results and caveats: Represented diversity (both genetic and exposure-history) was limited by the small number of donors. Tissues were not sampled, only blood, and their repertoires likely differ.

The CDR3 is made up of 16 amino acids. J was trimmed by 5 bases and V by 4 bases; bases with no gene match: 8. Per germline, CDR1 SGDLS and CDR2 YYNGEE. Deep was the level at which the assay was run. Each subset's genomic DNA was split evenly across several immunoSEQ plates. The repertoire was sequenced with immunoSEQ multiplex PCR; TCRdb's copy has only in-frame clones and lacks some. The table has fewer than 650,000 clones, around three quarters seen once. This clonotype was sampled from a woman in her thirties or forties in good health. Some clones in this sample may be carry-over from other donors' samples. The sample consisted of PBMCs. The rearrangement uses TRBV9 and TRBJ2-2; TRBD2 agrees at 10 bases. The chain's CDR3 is CASSPPLAGATGELFF. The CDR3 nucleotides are TGTGCCAGCAGCCCACCCCTAGCGGGAGCTACCGGGGAGCTGTTTTTT.